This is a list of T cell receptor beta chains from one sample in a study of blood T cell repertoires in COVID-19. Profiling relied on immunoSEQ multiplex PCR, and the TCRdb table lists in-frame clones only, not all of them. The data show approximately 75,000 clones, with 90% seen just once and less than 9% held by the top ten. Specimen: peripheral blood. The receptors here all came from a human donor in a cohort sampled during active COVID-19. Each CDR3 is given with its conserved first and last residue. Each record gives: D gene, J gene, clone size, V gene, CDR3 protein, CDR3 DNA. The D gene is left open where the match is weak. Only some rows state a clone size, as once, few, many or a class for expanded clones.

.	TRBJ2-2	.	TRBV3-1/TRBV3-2	CATGTGNAGELFF	TGTGCCACCGGTACGGGAAACGCCGGGGAGCTGTTTTTT
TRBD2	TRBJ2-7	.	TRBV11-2	CASSTLGGYEQYF	TGTGCCAGCAGCACGCTGGGGGGGTACGAGCAGTACTTC
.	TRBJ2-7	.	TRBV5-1	CASRPVGQGYEQYF	TGCGCCAGCAGGCCGGTCGGCCAGGGCTACGAGCAGTACTTC
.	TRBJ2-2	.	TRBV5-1	CASSLDFSSAGELFF	TGCGCCAGCAGCTTGGACTTCTCCTCGGCCGGGGAGCTGTTTTTT
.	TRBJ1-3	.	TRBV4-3	CASSQGRGTSGNTIYF	TGCGCCAGCAGCCAAGGAAGGGGTACCTCTGGAAACACCATATATTTT
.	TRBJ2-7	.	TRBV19	CASSPQVSSYEQYF	TGTGCCAGTAGTCCCCAGGTGTCGAGCTACGAGCAGTACTTC
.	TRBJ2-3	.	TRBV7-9	CASSPRGGVSTDTQYF	TGTGCCAGCAGCCCGAGGGGGGGGGTCAGCACAGATACGCAGTATTTT
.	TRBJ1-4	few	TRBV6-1	CASSEGAVRNEKLFF	TGTGCCAGCAGTGAGGGGGCGGTTAGGAATGAAAAACTGTTTTTT
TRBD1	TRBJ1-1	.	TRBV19	CASSPTGETEAFF	TGTGCCAGTAGTCCAACAGGGGAAACTGAAGCTTTCTTT
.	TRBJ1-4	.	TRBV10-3	CAISEPGANEKLFF	TGTGCCATCAGTGAGCCGGGAGCTAATGAAAAACTGTTTTTT
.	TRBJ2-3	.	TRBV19	CATLPIGGDTQYF	TGTGCCACTTTACCAATCGGGGGAGATACGCAGTATTTT
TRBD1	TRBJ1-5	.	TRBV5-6	CASSLRRGPGNQPQHF	TGTGCCAGCAGCTTGAGGAGGGGGCCGGGCAATCAGCCCCAGCATTTT
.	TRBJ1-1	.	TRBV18	CASSQAQGLNTEAFF	TGTGCCAGCTCACAAGCTCAGGGCCTGAACACTGAAGCTTTCTTT
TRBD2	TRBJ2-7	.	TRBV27	CASSLSRGILASGGEQYF	TGTGCCAGCAGTTTATCGAGGGGAATATTAGCTAGCGGGGGTGAGCAGTACTTC
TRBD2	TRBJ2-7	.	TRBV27	CASIGTSGGLSYEQYF	TGTGCCAGCATCGGCACTAGCGGGGGGCTCTCCTACGAGCAGTACTTC
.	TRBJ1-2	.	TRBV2	CASSEARTGPYGYTF	TGTGCCAGCAGTGAAGCCAGAACAGGACCCTATGGCTACACCTTC
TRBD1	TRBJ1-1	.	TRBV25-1	CASSARQGSGRDTEAFF	TGTGCCAGCAGTGCCCGACAGGGGTCAGGGCGGGACACTGAAGCTTTCTTT
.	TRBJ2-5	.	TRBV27	CASRNRDTMWETQYF	TGTGCCAGCAGGAACCGGGACACTATGTGGGAGACCCAGTACTTC
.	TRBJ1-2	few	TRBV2	CASSAGGYNGYTF	TGTGCCAGCAGTGCCGGCGGTTACAATGGCTACACCTTC
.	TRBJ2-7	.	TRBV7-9	CASMGGGNLYEQYF	TGTGCCAGCATGGGAGGAGGAAACCTCTACGAGCAGTACTTC
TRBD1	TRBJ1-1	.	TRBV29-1	CSVGDREGAGAFF	TGCAGCGTTGGGGACAGGGAAGGTGCAGGAGCTTTCTTT
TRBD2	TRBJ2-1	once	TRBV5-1	CASSFLAGGNNEQFF	TGCGCCAGCAGCTTTCTAGCGGGGGGAAACAATGAGCAGTTCTTC
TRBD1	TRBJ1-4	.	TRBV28	CASSSGQGLNEKLFF	TGTGCCAGCAGTTCCGGACAGGGACTTAATGAAAAACTGTTTTTT
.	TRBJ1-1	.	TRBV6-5	CASKSPGTEAFF	TGTGCCAGCAAGTCGCCAGGCACTGAAGCTTTCTTT
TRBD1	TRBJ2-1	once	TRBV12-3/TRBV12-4	CASRDRGFVEQFF	TGTGCCAGTCGGGACAGGGGATTTGTTGAGCAGTTCTTC
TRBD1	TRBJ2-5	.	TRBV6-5	CASSLDRVKETQYF	TGTGCCAGCAGCTTAGACAGGGTAAAAGAGACCCAGTACTTC
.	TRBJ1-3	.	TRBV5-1	CASTLTGLGGNTIYF	TGCGCCAGCACCCTTACAGGTCTGGGCGGAAACACCATATATTTT
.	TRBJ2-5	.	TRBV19	CASSIVGGQGQETQYF	TGTGCCAGTAGTATAGTCGGGGGGCAAGGGCAAGAGACCCAGTACTTC
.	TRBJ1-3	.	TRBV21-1	CASSSRPGSSGNTIYF	TGTGCCAGCAGCAGCCGTCCCGGTAGCTCTGGAAACACCATATATTTT
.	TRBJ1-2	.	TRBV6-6	CASSPPGGSYGYTF	TGTGCCAGCAGTCCCCCTGGAGGATCCTATGGCTACACCTTC
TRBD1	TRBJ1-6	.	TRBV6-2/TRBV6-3	CASSFLQGSYNSPLHF	TGTGCCAGCAGTTTCCTACAGGGGTCATATAATTCACCCCTCCACTTT
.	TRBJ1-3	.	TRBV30	CAWRHETLSGNTIYF	TGTGCCTGGAGGCACGAGACTTTATCTGGAAACACCATATATTTT
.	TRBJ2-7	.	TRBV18	CASSALSGIEQYF	TGTGCCAGCTCAGCCCTTTCGGGGATCGAGCAGTACTTC
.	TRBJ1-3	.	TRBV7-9	CASSLGSSGNTIYF	TGTGCCAGCAGCTTAGGCAGCTCTGGAAACACCATATATTTT
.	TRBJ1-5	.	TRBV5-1	CASSPGHSGNQPQHF	TGCGCCAGCAGCCCGGGACATTCAGGCAATCAGCCCCAGCATTTT
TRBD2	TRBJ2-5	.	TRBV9	CASSVALSGEGQETQYF	TGTGCCAGCAGCGTAGCCCTGAGCGGGGAAGGCCAAGAGACCCAGTACTTC
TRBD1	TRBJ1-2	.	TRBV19	CASSIEPGGAGGYTF	TGTGCCAGTAGTATAGAGCCAGGGGGTGCGGGAGGCTACACCTTC
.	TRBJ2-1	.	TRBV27	CASSLSQASSYNEQFF	TGTGCCAGCAGTTTATCACAGGCCAGCTCCTACAATGAGCAGTTCTTC
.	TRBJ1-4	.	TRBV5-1	CASSSAGSNEKLFF	TGCGCCAGCAGCTCTGCTGGCTCTAATGAAAAACTGTTTTTT
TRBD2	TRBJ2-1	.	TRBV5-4	CASSLAGLNEQFF	TGTGCCAGCAGCTTAGCGGGGCTCAATGAGCAGTTCTTC
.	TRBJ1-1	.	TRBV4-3	CASSQAVVVETEAFF	TGCGCCAGCAGCCAAGCTGTCGTCGTCGAGACTGAAGCTTTCTTT
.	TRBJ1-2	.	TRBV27	CASSSVGDNYGYTF	TGTGCCAGCAGCTCGGTAGGGGATAACTATGGCTACACCTTC
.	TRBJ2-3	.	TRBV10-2	CASSATALTDTQYF	TGCGCCAGCAGTGCGACAGCACTCACAGATACGCAGTATTTT
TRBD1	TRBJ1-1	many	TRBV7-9	CASSAQGDTEAFF	TGTGCCAGCAGCGCACAGGGGGACACTGAAGCTTTCTTT
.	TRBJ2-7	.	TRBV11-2	CASSFLYEQYF	TGTGCCAGCAGTTTTCTATACGAGCAGTACTTC
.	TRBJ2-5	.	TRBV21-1	CASSKGGVCKRGQETQYF	TGTGCCAGCAGCAAAGGTGGGGTTTGTAAGCGGGGGCAAGAGACCCAGTACTTC